This TCR beta chain was captured by sequencing in a study of HIV-infected children after antiretroviral therapy interruption. Study details: Most children had recorded EBV and CMV exposure.

Treatment described: PENTA 11 planned treatment interruption arm or continuous ART arm. This clonotype was detected ten times or more. The TCR library was built from RNA with a 3' RACE protocol and unique molecular identifiers. One entry per CDR3 protein, called by TCRdb with MiXCR from the 3' RACE reads. The sample includes 70,000 to 90,000 distinct CDR3 sequences, around 6.9% seen only once; the top ten take 1.1%. The TCR was taken from a pool of human donors with HIV. The sequencing used CD45RA+ CD4+ T cells from PBMCs, pooled from several time points, collected from a donor given antiretroviral therapy, either interrupted or continuous. The subset here: naive CD4+ CD45RA+ CD45RO- T cells.

The CDR3 region is CSAPTSGGAEYEQYF. CDR3 nucleotide sequence: TGCAGTGCTCCGACTAGCGGGGGGGCCGAGTACGAGCAGTACTTC. The chain recombines TRBV20-1 with TRBJ2-7, with 14 positions matching TRBD2. V dropped 5 bases and J dropped 4; count of bases not matched to a gene: 7. From germline, CDR1 is DFQATT and CDR2 SNEGSKA (reference sequence). This CDR3 has 15 amino acids.